These 20 T cell receptor beta chains were all obtained from the same sample, sequenced in a study of identifying expanded T cells in peripheral blood. Clones were sequenced by immunoSEQ multiplex PCR, and TCRdb holds only the in-frame ones, with some missing. Of approximately 110,000 clones in the sample, roughly 90% were seen once. Specimen: blood. The origin of the receptors is a person aged 18-70 years in good health.

The rearrangement uses TRBV7-9 and TRBJ2-3; TRBD1 is a possible D gene (5 bases). Germline lookup yields CDR1 SEHNR and CDR2 FQNEAQ (reference sequence). Trimming pared 4 bases from V and 3 bases from J, leaving 14 bases between. The CDR3 sequence is 15 residues long. CDR3 DNA: TGTGCCAGCAGCTCGCAGGGTATTGAGACAGATACGCAGTATTTT. Translation gives CASSSQGIETDTQYF.

The chain links TRBV5-5 to TRBJ1-4; no firm D call. This CDR3 contains 15 residues. The V gene lost 0 bases and the J gene lost 0 bases, with 6 bases spanning the gap. Germline values: CDR1 SGHKS, CDR2 YYEKEE (reference sequence). The CDR3 loop is CASSLGLTTNEKLFF. CDR3 sequence (DNA): TGTGCCAGCAGCTTGGGACTTACAACTAATGAAAAACTGTTTTTT.

The rearrangement links TRBV5-6 to TRBJ1-2, with D perhaps TRBD1 (5 bases). The CDR3 has 14 amino acids. Per germline, CDR1 SGHDT and CDR2 YYEEEE. V shed 0 bases and J shed 5 bases, with 11 bases lying between them. CDR3 sequence: CASSLARAGYGYTF. The CDR3 DNA follows: TGTGCCAGCAGCTTGGCCAGGGCTGGGTATGGCTACACCTTC.

To note about this clone: Compared with germline, one end of the junction differs, possibly owing to a read error. The CDR3 DNA reads TGTGCCAGCTCACCATCCCAGGGGTCCTCCGAGCAGTACTTC. Translation gives CASSPSQGSSEQYF. The chain carries TRBV18 and TRBJ2-7; a possible D gene is TRBD1 (6 bases). The CDR3 is 14 amino acids. Germline CDR1 is KGHSH and CDR2 is LQKENI.

This clone was counted between two and nine times. The J gene is TRBJ1-1, the V gene TRBV29-1; no firm D call. Germline V gives CDR1 SQVTM, CDR2 ANQGSEA. V was trimmed by 8 bases and J by 1 base, leaving 8 bases between them. The CDR3 runs 11 residues. This CDR3 reads CSTAENTEAFF. The DNA for the CDR3 is TGCAGCACAGCAGAGAACACTGAAGCTTTCTTT.

The chain joins TRBV11-1 to TRBJ2-7; 8 bases map to TRBD1. CDR3 length: 14 residues. The V gene end was trimmed by 3 bases and the J gene end by 1 base; junction bases not matched to a gene: 2. Germline V lookup: CDR1 SGHAT, CDR2 FQDESV (reference sequence). The CDR3 sequence is CASSLGTGSYEQYF. CDR3 coding DNA: TGTGCCAGCAGCTTGGGGACAGGTTCCTACGAGCAGTACTTC.

This sequence joins TRBV10-3 and TRBJ2-7; 9 nucleotides match TRBD2. This CDR3 region has 15 residues. Germline V lookup: CDR1 ENHRY, CDR2 SYGVKD. With 10 bases clipped from V and 1 base from J, the junction kept 11 bases outside the gene matches. Here the CDR3 reads CATLAGAVLSYEQYF. CDR3 DNA sequence: TGTGCCACTTTAGCGGGAGCGGTCCTTTCCTACGAGCAGTACTTC.

The rearrangement joins TRBV4-1 to TRBJ1-1, with TRBD1 matching over 9 bases. Germline V gene sequence: CDR1 MGHRA, CDR2 YSYEKL. There are 17 residues in the CDR3. J lost 4 bases, V lost 4 bases, and 13 bases had no gene match. CDR3 in amino acids: CASSPIPGQGFSTEAFF. In nucleotides, the CDR3 is TGCGCCAGCAGCCCGATACCGGGACAGGGTTTCAGCACTGAAGCTTTCTTT.

The V call is TRBV29-1, the J call TRBJ1-2; tentative D call: TRBD1 (6 bases). The CDR3 runs 13 residues. The germline V gene has CDR1 SQVTM and CDR2 ANQGSEA. V was trimmed by 3 bases and J by 8 bases, leaving 16 bases between them. The CDR3: CSVENRDGSGYTF. The CDR3 coding sequence is TGCAGCGTTGAGAACAGGGACGGAAGCGGCTACACCTTC.

The table lists this clone with a count of one. The chain couples TRBV10-3 to TRBJ2-2; D is unresolved. CDR1 ENHRY and CDR2 SYGVKD come from the germline V gene. The CDR3 is 16 residues long. With 0 bases removed from V and 5 bases from J, the gap between germline ends came to 13 bases. CDR3 protein: CAISESFSSVTGELFF. CDR3 DNA: TGTGCCATCAGTGAGTCGTTCAGTTCCGTTACCGGGGAGCTGTTTTTT.

The count of this clone is one. A read error may produce the germline difference seen at one junction end. This chain links TRBV18 with TRBJ1-2; D gene uncertain. Germline CDR1 is KGHSH and CDR2 is LQKENI. CDR3 length equals 14 residues. Here the CDR3 DNA reads TGTGCCGGCTCACCACCCGCACAGCACGATGGCTACACCTTC. As protein: CAGSPPAQHDGYTF. The entire variable domain, with the rest obtained from reference TRBV18 and TRBJ1-2, is as follows: NAGVMQNPRHLVRRRGQEARLRCSPMKGHSHVYWYRQLPEEGLKFMVYLQKENIIDESGMPKERFSAEFPKEGPSILRIQQVVRGDSAAYFCAGSPPAQHDGYTFGSGTRLTVV.

The chain recombines TRBV19 with TRBJ2-2, with TRBD2 identical over 9 bases. Looked up from germline, CDR1 is LNHDA and CDR2 is SQIVND (reference sequence). Trimming cost V 7 bases and J 4 bases; bases outside gene matches: 16. The length of the CDR3 is 18 residues. CDR3 region: CASIGWREGLGVTGELFF. The DNA of the CDR3 is TGTGCCAGTATAGGGTGGCGGGAGGGCCTGGGTGTCACCGGGGAGCTGTTTTTT.

The J gene is TRBJ2-5, the V gene TRBV5-1, with a tentative D call TRBD1 (5 bases). The CDR3 is made up of 12 amino acids. In germline, CDR1 is SGHRS, CDR2 YFSETQ. V was cut by 0 bases and J by 5 bases, with 5 bases left in between. The CDR3 reads CASSLDRETQYF. The DNA of the CDR3 is TGCGCCAGCAGCTTGGACAGGGAGACCCAGTACTTC.

The chain links TRBV29-1 to TRBJ1-2; D is unresolved. The CDR3 consists of 14 residues. Germline V gene sequence: CDR1 SQVTM, CDR2 ANQGSEA. V was cut by 4 bases and J by 2 bases, with 14 bases left in between. The CDR3 nucleotides read TGCAGCGTTGCAGCGGGTAGGGCGAACTATGGCTACACCTTC. Encoded protein: CSVAAGRANYGYTF.

The chain links TRBV7-8 to TRBJ2-3; possibly TRBD2 for D (6 bases). The germline gives CDR1 SGHVS, CDR2 FQNEAQ. The CDR3 length is 15 residues. Trimming took 2 bases from V and 5 from J, leaving 14 bases between them. CDR3 nucleotides: TGTGCCAGCAGCTTATACGGGGACGGGGGAGATACGCAGTATTTT. Its protein product is CASSLYGDGGDTQYF.

The gene calls are TRBV19 and TRBJ1-2, with 8 bases lining up with TRBD1. J was trimmed by 8 bases and V by 6 bases; bases with no gene match: 17. Germline CDR1 reads LNHDA; CDR2 reads SQIVND (reference sequence). This CDR3 region has 16 residues. Here the CDR3 reads CASRADREQTYLGYTF. CDR3 sequence (DNA): TGTGCCAGTAGGGCGGACAGGGAACAAACATACCTCGGCTACACCTTC.

The chain has TRBV13 and TRBJ2-1; D gene uncertain. V lost 0 bases and J 4 bases, leaving 7 bases between the germline ends. The germline V gene encodes CDR1 PRHDT and CDR2 FYEKMQ (reference sequence). The CDR3 sequence is 14 residues long. CDR3 DNA: TGTGCCAGCAGCTTAGGGGCCCGGTACAATGAGCAGTTCTTC. This codes for CASSLGARYNEQFF.

This clone was recorded once. This rearrangement joins TRBV18 to TRBJ2-1; a possible D gene is TRBD2 (5 bases). This CDR3 spans 15 amino acids. Deletions cut 3 bases from V and 5 bases from J, with 14 bases between. Per germline, CDR1 KGHSH and CDR2 LQKENI. DNA for the CDR3: TGTGCCAGCTCACCCCCAGGACTTAAAAACAATGAGCAGTTCTTC. Its protein product is CASSPPGLKNNEQFF.

The gene calls are TRBV28 and TRBJ1-5, with a weak D call TRBD1 (6 bases). V was clipped by 6 bases and J by 2 bases, with 17 bases between them. The CDR3 sequence is 16 residues long. CDR1 is MDHEN, CDR2 SYDVKM, per germline. In DNA, the CDR3 is TGTGCCAGCAGCCGGGGGGGGGCATTCGGCAATCAGCCCCAGCATTTT. It translates to CASSRGGAFGNQPQHF.

A few counts support this clone. The chain couples TRBV11-2 to TRBJ1-1; D is unclear. V dropped 1 base and J dropped 5 bases, with 8 bases sitting between them. Germline V gene lookup returns CDR1 SGHAT and CDR2 FQNNGV. This CDR3 spans 13 amino acids. The chain's CDR3 is CASSLVEGTEAFF. In DNA form, the CDR3 reads TGTGCCAGCAGCTTAGTTGAAGGTACTGAAGCTTTCTTT.